These T cell receptor beta chains were read from a single sample in a study of blood T cells in healthy people across ages. TCRdb reanalysed the 5' RACE reads using MiXCR and keeps one entry per CDR3 protein. This sample yields fewer than 1.5 million distinct CDR3 sequences, of which 42% are seen a single time; roughly 7.9% belongs to the top ten. The specimen was blood. These TCRs come from a woman under 30 in good health. Both conserved end residues are part of each CDR3. The D gene is left open where the match is weak. Expanded clones get a size class; other rows say once, few or many, or leave the size out.

v_call: TRBV10-3; d_call: TRBD1; j_call: TRBJ2-1; clone_size: .; cdr3_aa: CAVSLSGQVTREEQFF; cdr3_nt: TGTGCCGTCAGTCTATCGGGACAGGTCACTCGGGAGGAGCAGTTCTTC
v_call: TRBV20-1; d_call: TRBD1; j_call: TRBJ2-7; clone_size: few; cdr3_aa: CSAIRTGRYEQYF; cdr3_nt: TGCAGTGCTATTCGGACAGGGCGCTACGAGCAGTACTTC
v_call: TRBV6-5; d_call: TRBD1; j_call: TRBJ1-6; clone_size: few; cdr3_aa: CASSYWEGQNSPLHF; cdr3_nt: TGTGCCAGCAGTTACTGGGAGGGACAGAATTCACCCCTCCACTTT
v_call: TRBV29-1; d_call: .; j_call: TRBJ2-7; clone_size: .; cdr3_aa: CSVVLANTYEQYF; cdr3_nt: TGCAGCGTTGTTCTCGCGAATACCTACGAGCAGTACTTC
v_call: TRBV29-1; d_call: .; j_call: TRBJ2-7; clone_size: many; cdr3_aa: CSVEGRGFNYEQYF; cdr3_nt: TGCAGCGTTGAAGGCAGGGGCTTCAACTACGAGCAGTACTTC
v_call: TRBV5-1; d_call: .; j_call: TRBJ1-1; clone_size: .; cdr3_aa: CASSLVTKDTEAFF; cdr3_nt: TGCGCCAGCAGCTTGGTGACAAAGGACACTGAAGCTTTCTTT
v_call: TRBV7-3; d_call: TRBD2; j_call: TRBJ2-2; clone_size: .; cdr3_aa: CASSLRGLAGAANTGELFF; cdr3_nt: TGTGCCAGCAGCTTAAGGGGACTAGCGGGGGCCGCGAACACCGGGGAGCTGTTTTTT
v_call: TRBV4-1; d_call: .; j_call: TRBJ1-5; clone_size: once; cdr3_aa: CASSQDEGQGQPQHF; cdr3_nt: TGCGCCAGCAGCCAAGATGAGGGACAAGGACAGCCCCAGCATTTT
v_call: TRBV25-1; d_call: .; j_call: TRBJ2-3; clone_size: .; cdr3_aa: CASSEYGGDSITDTQYF; cdr3_nt: TGTGCCAGCAGTGAATACGGAGGGGATAGCATAACAGATACGCAGTATTTT
v_call: TRBV29-1; d_call: .; j_call: TRBJ1-2; clone_size: .; cdr3_aa: CSAEGTDGYTF; cdr3_nt: TGCAGCGCCGAGGGGACGGATGGCTACACCTTC
v_call: TRBV29-1; d_call: TRBD2; j_call: TRBJ2-5; clone_size: once; cdr3_aa: CSVAEPGTSGYNEQYF; cdr3_nt: TGCAGCGTTGCAGAGCCCGGGACTAGCGGTTACAATGAGCAGTACTTC
v_call: TRBV5-1; d_call: TRBD2; j_call: TRBJ2-1; clone_size: .; cdr3_aa: CASSLIAGGPGEQFF; cdr3_nt: TGCGCCAGCAGCCTAATAGCGGGAGGGCCTGGTGAGCAGTTCTTC
v_call: TRBV28; d_call: .; j_call: TRBJ1-6; clone_size: .; cdr3_aa: CASSLGNANSPLHF; cdr3_nt: TGTGCCAGCAGTTTAGGGAATGCTAATTCACCCCTCCACTTT
v_call: TRBV6-6; d_call: .; j_call: TRBJ2-7; clone_size: few; cdr3_aa: CASSYSLEGSYEQYF; cdr3_nt: TGTGCCAGCAGTTACTCACTGGAGGGATCCTACGAGCAGTACTTC
v_call: TRBV7-8; d_call: TRBD2; j_call: TRBJ2-4; clone_size: .; cdr3_aa: CASSPSGGTSGRDKTIQYF; cdr3_nt: TGTGCCAGCAGCCCATCCGGCGGGACTAGCGGGAGGGACAAAACCATTCAGTACTTC
v_call: TRBV20-1; d_call: .; j_call: TRBJ2-3; clone_size: .; cdr3_aa: CSAATAGTDTQYF; cdr3_nt: TGCAGTGCAGCCACGGCCGGCACAGATACGCAGTATTTT
v_call: TRBV10-3; d_call: TRBD1; j_call: TRBJ2-1; clone_size: few; cdr3_aa: CAISPGQGTYNEQFF; cdr3_nt: TGTGCCATCAGTCCGGGACAGGGCACCTACAATGAGCAGTTCTTC
v_call: TRBV29-1; d_call: .; j_call: TRBJ2-7; clone_size: .; cdr3_aa: CSVGRSYEQYF; cdr3_nt: TGCAGCGTGGGACGGTCCTACGAGCAGTACTTC
v_call: TRBV27; d_call: TRBD2; j_call: TRBJ2-1; clone_size: .; cdr3_aa: CASSFRASGRGINEQFF; cdr3_nt: TGTGCCAGCAGTTTCAGGGCTAGCGGGAGGGGTATCAATGAGCAGTTCTTC
v_call: TRBV12-3/TRBV12-4; d_call: TRBD2; j_call: TRBJ2-5; clone_size: .; cdr3_aa: CASSLRGGTSGIHEQYF; cdr3_nt: TGTGCCAGCAGTTTAAGGGGGGGGACTAGTGGAATCCATGAGCAGTACTTC
v_call: TRBV25-1; d_call: .; j_call: TRBJ1-2; clone_size: few; cdr3_aa: CASNFGRGIGSGYTF; cdr3_nt: TGTGCCAGCAATTTTGGACGGGGTATCGGCTCTGGCTACACCTTC
v_call: TRBV30; d_call: .; j_call: TRBJ1-1; clone_size: once; cdr3_aa: CAWNSFLGRTEAFF; cdr3_nt: TGTGCCTGGAATTCCTTCCTTGGTAGGACTGAAGCTTTCTTT
v_call: TRBV3-1; d_call: TRBD2; j_call: TRBJ2-3; clone_size: few; cdr3_aa: CASSQELAGLTDTQYF; cdr3_nt: TGTGCCAGCAGCCAAGAGTTAGCGGGACTCACAGATACGCAGTATTTT
v_call: TRBV5-1; d_call: .; j_call: TRBJ2-3; clone_size: few; cdr3_aa: CASSLASWGDTQYF; cdr3_nt: TGCGCCAGCAGCTTGGCCTCTTGGGGAGATACGCAGTATTTT